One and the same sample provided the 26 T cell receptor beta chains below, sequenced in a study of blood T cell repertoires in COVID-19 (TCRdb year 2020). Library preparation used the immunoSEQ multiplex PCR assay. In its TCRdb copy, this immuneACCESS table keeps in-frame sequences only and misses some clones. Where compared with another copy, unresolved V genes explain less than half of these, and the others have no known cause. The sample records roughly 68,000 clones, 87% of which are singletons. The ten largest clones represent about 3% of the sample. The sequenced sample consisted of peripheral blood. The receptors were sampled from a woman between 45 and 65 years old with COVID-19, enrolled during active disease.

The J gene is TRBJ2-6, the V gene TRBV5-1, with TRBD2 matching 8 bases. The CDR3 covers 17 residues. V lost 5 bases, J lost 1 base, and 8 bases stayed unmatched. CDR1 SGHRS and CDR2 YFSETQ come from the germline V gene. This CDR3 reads CASRGGRTGSGANVLTF. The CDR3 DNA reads TGCGCCAGCAGGGGCGGGAGGACGGGTTCTGGGGCCAACGTCCTGACTTTC.

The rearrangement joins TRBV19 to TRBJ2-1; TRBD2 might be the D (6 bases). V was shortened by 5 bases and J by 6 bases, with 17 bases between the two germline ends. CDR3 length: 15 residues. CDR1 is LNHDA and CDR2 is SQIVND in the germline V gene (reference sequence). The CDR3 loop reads CASSPFRDSINEQFF. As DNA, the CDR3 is TGTGCCAGTAGTCCGTTCCGGGACTCTATCAATGAGCAGTTCTTC. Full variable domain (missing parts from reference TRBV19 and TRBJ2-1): DGGITQSPKYLFRKEGQNVTLSCEQNLNHDAMYWYRQDPGQGLRLIYYSQIVNDFQKGDIAEGYSVSREKKESFPLTVTSAQKNPTAFYLCASSPFRDSINEQFFGPGTRLTVL.

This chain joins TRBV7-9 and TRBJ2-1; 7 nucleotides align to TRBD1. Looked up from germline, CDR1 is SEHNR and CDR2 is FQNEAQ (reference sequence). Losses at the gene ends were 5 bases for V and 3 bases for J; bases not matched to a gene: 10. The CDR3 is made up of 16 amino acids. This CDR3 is CASSTLEGGSYNEQFF. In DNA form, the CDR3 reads TGTGCCAGCAGCACCCTTGAAGGGGGCAGCTACAATGAGCAGTTCTTC.

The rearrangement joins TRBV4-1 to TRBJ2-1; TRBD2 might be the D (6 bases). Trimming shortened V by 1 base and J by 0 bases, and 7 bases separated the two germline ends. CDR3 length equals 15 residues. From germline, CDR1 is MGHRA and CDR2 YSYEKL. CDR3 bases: TGCGCCAGCAGCCAAGTAGCGGTCTCCTACAATGAGCAGTTCTTC. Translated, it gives CASSQVAVSYNEQFF.

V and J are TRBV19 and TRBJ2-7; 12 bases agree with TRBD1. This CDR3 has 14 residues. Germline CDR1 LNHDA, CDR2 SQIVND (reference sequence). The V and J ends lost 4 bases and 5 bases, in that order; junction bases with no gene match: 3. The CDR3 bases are TGTGCCAGTAGTAGGGACAGGGGGCAGGACGAGCAGTACTTC. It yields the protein CASSRDRGQDEQYF.

CDR3 protein: CATSRGEETQYF. DNA of the CDR3: TGTGCCACCAGCAGAGGAGAAGAGACCCAGTACTTC. V and J are TRBV15 and TRBJ2-5; D unclear. This CDR3 spans 12 amino acids. V was pared by 1 base and J by 3 bases, with 3 bases between. Germline V lookup: CDR1 LNHNV, CDR2 YYDKDF (reference sequence).

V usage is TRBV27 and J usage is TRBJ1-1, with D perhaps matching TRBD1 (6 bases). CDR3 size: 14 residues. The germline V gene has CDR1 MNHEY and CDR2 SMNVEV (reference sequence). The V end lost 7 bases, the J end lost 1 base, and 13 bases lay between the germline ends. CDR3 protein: CASKAGASNTEAFF. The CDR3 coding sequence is TGTGCCAGCAAGGCGGGGGCCTCGAACACTGAAGCTTTCTTT.

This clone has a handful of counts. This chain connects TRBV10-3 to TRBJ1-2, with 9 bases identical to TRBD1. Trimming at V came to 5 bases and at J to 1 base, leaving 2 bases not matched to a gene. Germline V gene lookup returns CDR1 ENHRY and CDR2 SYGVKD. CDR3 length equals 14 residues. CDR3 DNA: TGTGCCATCAGTCCGGGACAGGGTAACTATGGCTACACCTTC. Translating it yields CAISPGQGNYGYTF.

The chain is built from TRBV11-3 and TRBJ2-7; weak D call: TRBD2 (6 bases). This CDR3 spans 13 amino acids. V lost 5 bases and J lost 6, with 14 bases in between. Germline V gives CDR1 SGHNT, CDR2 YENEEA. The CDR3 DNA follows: TGTGCCAGCAGCCCCCGACTAGACGGCGAGCAGTACTTC. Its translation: CASSPRLDGEQYF.

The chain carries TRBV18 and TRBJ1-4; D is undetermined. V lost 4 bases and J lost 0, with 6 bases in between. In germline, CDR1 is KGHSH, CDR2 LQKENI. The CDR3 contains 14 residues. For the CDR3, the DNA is TGTGCCAGCTCACTTACAGCAACTAATGAAAAACTGTTTTTT. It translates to CASSLTATNEKLFF.

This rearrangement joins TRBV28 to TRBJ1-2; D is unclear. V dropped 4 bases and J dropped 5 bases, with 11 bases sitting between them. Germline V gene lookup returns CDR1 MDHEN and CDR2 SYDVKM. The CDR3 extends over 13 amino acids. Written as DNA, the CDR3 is TGTGCCAGCAGTTCCCCCCCCAGTTATGGCTACACCTTC. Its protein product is CASSSPPSYGYTF.

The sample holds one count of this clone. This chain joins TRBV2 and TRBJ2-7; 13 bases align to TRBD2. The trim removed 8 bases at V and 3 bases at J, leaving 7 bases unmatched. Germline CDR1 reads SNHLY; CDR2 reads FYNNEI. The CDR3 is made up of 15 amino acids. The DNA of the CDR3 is TGTGCCAGCGGGTTAGGGACTAGCGGGATCTACGAGCAGTACTTC. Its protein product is CASGLGTSGIYEQYF.

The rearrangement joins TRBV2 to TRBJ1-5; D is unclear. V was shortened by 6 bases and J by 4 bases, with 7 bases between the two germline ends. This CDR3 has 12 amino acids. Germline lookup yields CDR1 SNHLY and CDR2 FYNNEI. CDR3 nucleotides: TGTGCCAGCAGCGCTAGTAATCAGCCCCAGCATTTT. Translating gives CASSASNQPQHF.

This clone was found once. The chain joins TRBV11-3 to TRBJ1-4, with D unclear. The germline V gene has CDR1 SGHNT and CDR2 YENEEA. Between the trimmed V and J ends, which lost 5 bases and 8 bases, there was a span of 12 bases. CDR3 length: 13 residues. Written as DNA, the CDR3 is TGTGCCAGCAGCCCCATTAGAGGGGAAAAACTGTTTTTT. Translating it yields CASSPIRGEKLFF.

The CDR3 sequence is CASNRDKNSPLHF. The CDR3 nucleotides read TGTGCCAGCAATCGGGACAAGAATTCACCCCTCCACTTT. This chain links TRBV6-5 with TRBJ1-6; weak D call: TRBD1 (6 bases). The V gene's germline CDR1 is MNHEY and CDR2 SVGAGI. The CDR3 is 13 amino acids. Between the trimmed V and J ends, which lost 7 bases and 7 bases, there was a span of 11 bases.

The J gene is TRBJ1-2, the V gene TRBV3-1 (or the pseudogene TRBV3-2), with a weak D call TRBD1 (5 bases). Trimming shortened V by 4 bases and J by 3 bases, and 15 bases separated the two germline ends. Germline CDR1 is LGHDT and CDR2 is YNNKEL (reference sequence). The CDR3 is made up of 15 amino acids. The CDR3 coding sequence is TGTGCCAGCAGCCCCCGGGGGGGGTATCACTATGGCTACACCTTC. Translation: CASSPRGGYHYGYTF.

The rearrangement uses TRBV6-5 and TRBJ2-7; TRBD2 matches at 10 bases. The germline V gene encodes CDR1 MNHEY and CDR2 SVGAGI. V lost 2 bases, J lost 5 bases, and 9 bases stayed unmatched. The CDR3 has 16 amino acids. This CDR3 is CASSYRQAGGPNEQYF. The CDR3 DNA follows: TGTGCCAGCAGTTACAGACAAGCGGGAGGGCCTAACGAGCAGTACTTC.

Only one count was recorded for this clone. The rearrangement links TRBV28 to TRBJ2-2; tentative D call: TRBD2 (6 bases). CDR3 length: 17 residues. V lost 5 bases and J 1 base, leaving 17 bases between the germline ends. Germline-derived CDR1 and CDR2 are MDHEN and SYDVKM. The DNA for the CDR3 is TGTGCCAGCAGTCGGTTTGCCGGGACTCGGAACACCGGGGAGCTGTTTTTT. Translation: CASSRFAGTRNTGELFF. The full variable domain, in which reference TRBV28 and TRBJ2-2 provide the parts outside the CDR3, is DVKVTQSSRYLVKRTGEKVFLECVQDMDHENMFWYRQDPGLGLRLIYFSYDVKMKEKGDIPEGYSVSREKKERFSLILESASTNQTSMYLCASSRFAGTRNTGELFFGEGSRLTVL.

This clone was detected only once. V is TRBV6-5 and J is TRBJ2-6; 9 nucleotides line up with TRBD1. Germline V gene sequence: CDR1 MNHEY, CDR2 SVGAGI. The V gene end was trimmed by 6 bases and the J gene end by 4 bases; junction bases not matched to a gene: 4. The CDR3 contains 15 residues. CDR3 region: CASRDRGLGANVLTF. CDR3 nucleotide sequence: TGTGCCAGCAGGGACAGGGGTTTGGGGGCCAACGTCCTGACTTTC.

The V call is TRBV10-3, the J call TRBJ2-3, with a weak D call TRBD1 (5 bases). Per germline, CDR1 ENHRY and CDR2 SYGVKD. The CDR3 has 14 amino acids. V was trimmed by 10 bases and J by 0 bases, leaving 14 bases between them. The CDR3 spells CATQTETSTDTQYF. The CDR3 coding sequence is TGTGCCACCCAGACAGAGACTAGCACAGATACGCAGTATTTT.

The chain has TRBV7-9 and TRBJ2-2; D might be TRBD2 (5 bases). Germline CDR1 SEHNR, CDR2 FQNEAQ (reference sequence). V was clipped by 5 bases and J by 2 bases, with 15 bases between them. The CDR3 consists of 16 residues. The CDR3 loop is CASSVSAGVNTGELFF. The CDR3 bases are TGTGCCAGCAGCGTGAGCGCGGGTGTTAACACCGGGGAGCTGTTTTTT.

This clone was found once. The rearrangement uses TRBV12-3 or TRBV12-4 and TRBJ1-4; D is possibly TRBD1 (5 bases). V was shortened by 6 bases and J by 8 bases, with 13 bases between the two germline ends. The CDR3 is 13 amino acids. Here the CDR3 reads CASRGDREEKLFF. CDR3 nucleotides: TGTGCCAGCAGGGGGGATCGGGAGGAAAAACTGTTTTTT.

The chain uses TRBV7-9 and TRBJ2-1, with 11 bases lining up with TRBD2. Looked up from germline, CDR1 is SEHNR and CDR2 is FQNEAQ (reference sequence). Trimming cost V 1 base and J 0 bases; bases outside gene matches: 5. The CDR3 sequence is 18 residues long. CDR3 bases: TGTGCCAGCAGCTTAGGACTAGCGGGACGGAGCTCCTACAATGAGCAGTTCTTC. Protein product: CASSLGLAGRSSYNEQFF.

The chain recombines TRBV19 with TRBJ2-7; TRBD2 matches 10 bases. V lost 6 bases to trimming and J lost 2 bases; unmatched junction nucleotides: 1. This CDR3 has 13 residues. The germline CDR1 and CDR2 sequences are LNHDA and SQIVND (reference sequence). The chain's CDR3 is CASRLAGTYEQYF. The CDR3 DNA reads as TGTGCCAGTAGACTAGCGGGAACCTACGAGCAGTACTTC.

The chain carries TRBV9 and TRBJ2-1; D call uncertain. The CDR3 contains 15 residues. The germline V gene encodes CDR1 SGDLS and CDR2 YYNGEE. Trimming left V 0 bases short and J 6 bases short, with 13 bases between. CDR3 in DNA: TGTGCCAGCAGCGTAGAGGCTAGATCGAGCAATGAGCAGTTCTTC. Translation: CASSVEARSSNEQFF. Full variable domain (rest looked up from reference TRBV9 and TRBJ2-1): DSGVTQTPKHLITATGQRVTLRCSPRSGDLSVYWYQQSLDQGLQFLIQYYNGEERAKGNILERFSAQQFPDLHSELNLSSLELGDSALYFCASSVEARSSNEQFFGPGTRLTVL.

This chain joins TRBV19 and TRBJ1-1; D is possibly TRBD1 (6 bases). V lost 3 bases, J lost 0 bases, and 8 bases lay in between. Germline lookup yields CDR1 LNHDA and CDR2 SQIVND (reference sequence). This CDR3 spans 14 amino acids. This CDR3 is CASSIGQLNTEAFF. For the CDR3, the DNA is TGTGCCAGTAGTATCGGACAGCTGAACACTGAAGCTTTCTTT.